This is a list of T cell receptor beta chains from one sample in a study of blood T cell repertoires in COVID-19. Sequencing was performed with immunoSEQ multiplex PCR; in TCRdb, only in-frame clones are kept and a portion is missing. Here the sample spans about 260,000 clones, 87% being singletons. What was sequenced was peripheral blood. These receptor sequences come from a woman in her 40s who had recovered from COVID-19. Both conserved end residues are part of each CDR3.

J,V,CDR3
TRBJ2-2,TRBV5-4,CASSSPLSGELFF
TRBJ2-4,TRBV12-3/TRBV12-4,CASRTGNIQYF
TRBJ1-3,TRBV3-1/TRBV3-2,CASSQDLRRQDTIYF
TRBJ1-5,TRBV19,CASRTAQSNQPQHF
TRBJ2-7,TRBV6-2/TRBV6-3,CASSYPWGQGPYRSYF
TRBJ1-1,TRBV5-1,CASSLGGQAPEAFF
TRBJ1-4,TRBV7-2,CASSKGTGREKLFF
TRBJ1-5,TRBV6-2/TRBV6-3,CASSTPGQGGVMGNQPQHF
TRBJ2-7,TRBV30,CAWSVGQGTYEQYF
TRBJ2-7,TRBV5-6,CASRTSGGAYEQYF
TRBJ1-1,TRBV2,CASSQQGNTEAFF
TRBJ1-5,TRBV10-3,CAISGQGAEQPQHF
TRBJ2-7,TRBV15,CATRRGLGSYEQYF
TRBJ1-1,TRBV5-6,CASSEVVNTEAFF
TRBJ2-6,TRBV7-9,CASSPEGGLRANVLTF
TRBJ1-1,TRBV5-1,CASSPNPTGTEAFF
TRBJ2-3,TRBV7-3,CASSVSGGGLSTDTQYF
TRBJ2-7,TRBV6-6,CASSYGGDTSYEQYF
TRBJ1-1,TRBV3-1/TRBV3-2,CASSQWVRGEAFF
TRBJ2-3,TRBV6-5,CASSFSSGDTDTQYF
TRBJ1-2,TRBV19,CASSIGATPGGGYTF
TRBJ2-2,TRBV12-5,CASGLVPGGGELFF
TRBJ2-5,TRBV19,CASSAAGPRGETQYF
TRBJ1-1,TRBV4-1,CASSQPDRDMNTEAFF
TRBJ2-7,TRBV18,CASSGTSGGSSYEQYF
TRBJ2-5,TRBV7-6,CASSLALGGQETQYF
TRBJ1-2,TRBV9,CASSVGTDYGYTF
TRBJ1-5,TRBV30,CAWSRGTLEGNQPQHF
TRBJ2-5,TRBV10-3,CAISPGLAGGLETQYF
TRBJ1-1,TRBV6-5,CASSYSTRDTEAFF
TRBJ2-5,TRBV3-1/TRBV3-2,CASSPSGTGTEETQYF